This entry describes one T cell receptor beta chain. TCRdb's copy holds only in-frame clones and misses some; the assay was immunoSEQ multiplex PCR. This sample has 45,000 to 55,000 clones, with 88% found just once. The entry originates in a study of blood T cell repertoires in COVID-19. Study context: Spain, Italy and the United States supplied samples that represented acute and convalescent COVID-19. In each case, the material was cDNA or gDNA derived from T cells, B-cell-depleted T cells, or PBMCs.

CDR1 and CDR2 (germline): KGHDR, SFDVKD. Trimming shortened V by 3 bases and J by 6 bases, and 14 bases separated the two germline ends. The CDR3 has 15 residues. The sequence derives from a human donor in a cohort sampled during active COVID-19. This chain links TRBV24-1 with TRBJ2-1; D might be TRBD1 (5 bases). Sequenced: peripheral blood. CDR3 bases: TGTGCCACCAGTGATAGCAGGGTGTTAGGCAATGAGCAGTTCTTC. It yields the protein CATSDSRVLGNEQFF.